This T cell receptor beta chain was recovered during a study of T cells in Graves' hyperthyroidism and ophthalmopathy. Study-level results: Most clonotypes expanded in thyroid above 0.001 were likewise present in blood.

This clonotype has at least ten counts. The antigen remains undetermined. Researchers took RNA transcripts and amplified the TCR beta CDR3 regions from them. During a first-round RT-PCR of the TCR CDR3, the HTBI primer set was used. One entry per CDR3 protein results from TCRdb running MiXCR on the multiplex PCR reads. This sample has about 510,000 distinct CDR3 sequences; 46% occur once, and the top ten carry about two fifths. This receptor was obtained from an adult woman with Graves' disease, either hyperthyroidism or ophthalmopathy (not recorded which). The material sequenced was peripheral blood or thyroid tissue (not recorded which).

The CDR3 protein is CASSKTDRTGNTIYF. The CDR3 region has the DNA TGTGCCAGCAGCAAGACCGACAGGACTGGAAACACCATATATTTT. V gene TRBV5-8 combines with J gene TRBJ1-3; D is perhaps TRBD1 (6 bases). Germline V gives CDR1 SGHTS, CDR2 YDEGEE. V was pared by 4 bases and J by 2 bases, with 13 bases between. The CDR3 runs to 15 residues.